This T cell receptor beta chain was obtained from a study of blood T cells in healthy people across ages. Next came a second PCR, run for about 6 to 12 cycles, which used a sample-barcoded 5' primer along with a J-beta primer mix. TCRdb passed the 5' RACE reads through MiXCR, listing each CDR3 protein once. The repertoire has around 1.7 million distinct CDR3 sequences, 28% of them found once; the top ten carry roughly 8%. Healthy Caucasians from Russia aged about 6 to 90 served as donors. This clonotype occurred a few times. This CDR3 has 16 residues. The germline CDR1 and CDR2 sequences are SGDLS and YYNGEE. The J segment lost 5 bases and the V segment lost 0 bases, leaving 5 bases of the junction unmatched.

V gene TRBV9 combines with J gene TRBJ2-3; TRBD2 aligns across 11 bases. The receptor was isolated from a woman younger than 45 in good health. Sequencing was performed on blood. Here the CDR3 reads CASSVDLAGGGDTQYF. The DNA of the CDR3 is TGTGCCAGCAGCGTAGACCTAGCGGGAGGAGGAGATACGCAGTATTTT. Based on the CDR3 plus reference TRBV9 and TRBJ2-3, the full variable domain is DSGVTQTPKHLITATGQRVTLRCSPRSGDLSVYWYQQSLDQGLQFLIQYYNGEERAKGNILERFSAQQFPDLHSELNLSSLELGDSALYFCASSVDLAGGGDTQYFGPGTRLTVL.